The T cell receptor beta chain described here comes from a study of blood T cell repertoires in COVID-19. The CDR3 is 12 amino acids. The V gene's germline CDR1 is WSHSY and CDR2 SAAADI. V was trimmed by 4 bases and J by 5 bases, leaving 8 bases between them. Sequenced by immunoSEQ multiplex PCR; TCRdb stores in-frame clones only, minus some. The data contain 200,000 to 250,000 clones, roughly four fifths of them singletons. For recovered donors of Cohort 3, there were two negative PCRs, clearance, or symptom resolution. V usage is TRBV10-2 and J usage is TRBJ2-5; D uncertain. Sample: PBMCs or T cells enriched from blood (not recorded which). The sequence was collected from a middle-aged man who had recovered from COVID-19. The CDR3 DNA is TGCGCCAGCAGTGCGGCCGGGGAGACCCAGTACTTC. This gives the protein CASSAAGETQYF.